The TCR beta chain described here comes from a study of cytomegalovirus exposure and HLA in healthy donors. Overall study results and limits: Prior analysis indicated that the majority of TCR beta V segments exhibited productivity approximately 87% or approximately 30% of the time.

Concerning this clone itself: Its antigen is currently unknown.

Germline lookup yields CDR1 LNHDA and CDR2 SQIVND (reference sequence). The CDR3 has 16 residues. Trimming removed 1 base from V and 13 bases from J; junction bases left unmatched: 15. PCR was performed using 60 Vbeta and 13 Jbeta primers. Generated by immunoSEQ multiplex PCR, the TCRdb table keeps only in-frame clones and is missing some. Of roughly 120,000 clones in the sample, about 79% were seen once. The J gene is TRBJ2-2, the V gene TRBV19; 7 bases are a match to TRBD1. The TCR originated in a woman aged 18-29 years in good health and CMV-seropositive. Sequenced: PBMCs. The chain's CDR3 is CASSIGPPGTDLVLFF. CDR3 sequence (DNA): TGTGCCAGTAGTATAGGCCCGCCCGGGACAGATCTAGTGCTGTTTTTT.